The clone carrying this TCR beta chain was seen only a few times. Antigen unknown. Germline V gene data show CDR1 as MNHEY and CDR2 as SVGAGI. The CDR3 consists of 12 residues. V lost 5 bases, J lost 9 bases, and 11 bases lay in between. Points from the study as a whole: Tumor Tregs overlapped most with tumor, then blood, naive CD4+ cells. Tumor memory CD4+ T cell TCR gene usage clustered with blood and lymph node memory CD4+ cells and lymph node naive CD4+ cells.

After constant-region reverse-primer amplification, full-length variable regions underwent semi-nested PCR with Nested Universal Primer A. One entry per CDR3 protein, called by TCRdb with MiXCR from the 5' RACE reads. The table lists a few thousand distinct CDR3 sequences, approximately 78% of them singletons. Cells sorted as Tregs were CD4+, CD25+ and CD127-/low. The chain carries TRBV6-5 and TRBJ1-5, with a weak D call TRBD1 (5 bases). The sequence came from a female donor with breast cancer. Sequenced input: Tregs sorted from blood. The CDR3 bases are TGTGCCAGCAGTGCCGGGGCTGGGCCCCAGCATTTT. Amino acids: CASSAGAGPQHF.